These 22 T cell receptor beta chains were all obtained from the same sample, sequenced in a study of type 1 and type 2 diabetes patients. PCR was run on genomic DNA. A primer set of 30 forward and 13 reverse primers amplified the CDR3. TCRdb recomputed calls from the multiplex PCR reads with MiXCR, one row per CDR3 protein. The sample records 270,000 or so distinct CDR3 sequences, roughly 50% being singletons. The sample comprised peripheral blood mononuclear cells (PBMCs). The receptors derive from a young man with type 2 diabetes.

This chain joins TRBV19 and TRBJ1-1; D is unclear. Germline assignment: CDR1 LNHDA and CDR2 SQIVND (reference sequence). Trimming removed 6 bases from V and 4 bases from J, with 18 bases in between. The CDR3 has 15 residues. CDR3 coding DNA: TGTGCCAGTAGAGGTAGTATGTGGGGATCCACTGAAGCTTTCTTT. It is translated as CASRGSMWGSTEAFF.

The sample holds a few counts of this clonotype. The V gene is TRBV15, the J gene TRBJ2-2; D not resolved. CDR1 and CDR2 from the germline V gene are LNHNV and YYDKDF (reference sequence). V shed 1 base and J shed 13 bases, with 28 bases lying between them. This CDR3 is 18 amino acids long. The CDR3 nucleotides are TGTGCCACCAGCAGAGTTCCGGTTTCGGTTCGAGGTTGGGATGGGCTGTTTTTT. Amino acid sequence: CATSRVPVSVRGWDGLFF.

The rearrangement joins TRBV5-1 to TRBJ2-7; no clear D. Germline loops: CDR1 SGHRS, CDR2 YFSETQ. Trimming cost V 0 bases and J 0 bases, with 7 bases left between them. The CDR3 runs to 14 residues. CDR3 in amino acids: CASSLEPASYEQYF. CDR3 coding DNA: TGCGCCAGCAGCTTGGAACCTGCCTCCTACGAGCAGTACTTC.

This clonotype was detected a few times. The chain uses TRBV10-1 and TRBJ1-1; tentative D call: TRBD1 (5 bases). This CDR3 is 15 amino acids long. The ends were cut back, 2 bases at V and 3 bases at J, with 13 bases in the middle. Germline CDR1 reads WNHNN; CDR2 reads SYGVQD (reference sequence). The CDR3 here is CASSERIGGDTEAFF. DNA of the CDR3: TGCGCCAGCAGTGAGAGGATTGGGGGGGACACTGAAGCTTTCTTT.

V gene TRBV6-6 combines with J gene TRBJ2-5; perhaps TRBD1 as D (6 bases). This CDR3 is 15 amino acids long. CDR1 and CDR2 (germline): MNHNY, SVGAGI (reference sequence). Between the trimmed V and J ends, which lost 0 bases and 2 bases, there was a span of 10 bases. CDR3 sequence: CASSYSGTSQETQYF. Here the CDR3 DNA reads TGTGCCAGCAGTTACTCTGGGACATCACAAGAGACCCAGTACTTC.

This clonotype turned up a few times. A read error may account for a junction end that differs from germline. DNA for the CDR3: TGTGCTAGCAGCTTATCGTCCATGGGACATCGAGAGACCCAGTACTTC. Residues: CASSLSSMGHRETQYF. The chain recombines TRBV7-7 with TRBJ2-5; D may be TRBD1 (6 bases). Germline values: CDR1 SSHAT, CDR2 FNYEAQ (reference sequence). This CDR3 spans 16 amino acids.

The V and J genes are TRBV28 and TRBJ2-7, with a weak D call TRBD2 (5 bases). Trimming stripped 6 bases from V and 6 bases from J, with 18 bases between. The CDR3 runs to 14 residues. Looked up from germline, CDR1 is MDHEN and CDR2 is SYDVKM. CDR3: CASSPLGVAGEQYF. CDR3 coding DNA: TGTGCCAGCAGCCCCCTTGGGGTCGCGGGCGAGCAGTACTTC.

This chain uses TRBV19 with TRBJ1-1; unclear D gene. The CDR3 is 11 residues long. Germline CDR1 LNHDA, CDR2 SQIVND (reference sequence). Trimming took off 4 bases at V and 7 bases at J, with 7 bases between the two ends. The CDR3 DNA sequence: TGTGCCAGTAGTAACATGGGTGAAGCTTTCTTT. Protein: CASSNMGEAFF.

This clonotype was counted between two and nine times. The CDR3 DNA reads TGTGCCAGCAGTATCACCGGGACTAGCAACAGAAAGGAGCAGTTCTTC. Translation gives CASSITGTSNRKEQFF. V usage is TRBV2 and J usage is TRBJ2-1, with 9 bases fitting TRBD2. After removal of 5 bases from V and 10 bases from J, the junction contained 15 bases not matched to a gene. The germline gives CDR1 SNHLY, CDR2 FYNNEI. This CDR3 comprises 16 residues.

This chain links TRBV6-2 or TRBV6-3 with TRBJ2-5; 11 bases are a match to TRBD2. J gave up 5 bases and V 8 bases, and 10 bases lay outside the gene matches. The germline gives CDR1 MNHEY, CDR2 SVGEGT. The CDR3 spans 15 residues. The CDR3 nucleotides read TGTGCCAGCGATTGGGCTAGCGGGGGGTTCGAGACCCAGTACTTC. It is translated as CASDWASGGFETQYF.

The rearrangement links TRBV30 to TRBJ2-2; D may be TRBD1 (5 bases). Germline-derived CDR1 and CDR2 are GTSNPN and SVGIG (reference sequence). This CDR3 is built from 13 residues. Trimming took 0 bases from V and 7 from J, leaving 9 bases between them. This chain's CDR3 is CAWSVGVVGELFF. The CDR3 region has the DNA TGTGCCTGGAGTGTAGGGGTGGTCGGGGAGCTGTTTTTT.

In this sample, this clonotype turned up many times. This sequence joins TRBV10-1 and TRBJ2-7; D ambiguous. CDR1 WNHNN and CDR2 SYGVQD come from the germline V gene (reference sequence). V gave up 0 bases and J gave up 2 bases, with 8 bases separating them. This CDR3 spans 14 amino acids. CDR3 DNA: TGCGCCAGCAGTGAGTCGGCCGTCCCCTACGAGCAGTACTTC. Translation: CASSESAVPYEQYF.

This chain links TRBV6-6 with TRBJ1-1; tentatively, D is TRBD1 (6 bases). This CDR3 region has 14 residues. Trimming removed 2 bases at V and 7 bases at J, with 14 bases between. Germline V gene sequence: CDR1 MNHNY, CDR2 SVGAGI (reference sequence). The CDR3 DNA follows: TGTGCCAGCAGTTACGGAGCTTTACAGGGTGAAGCTTTCTTT. Protein: CASSYGALQGEAFF.

This chain connects TRBV7-2 to TRBJ2-5; D is perhaps TRBD2 (5 bases). CDR3 length equals 13 residues. Per germline, CDR1 SGHTA and CDR2 FQGNSA. The V end was cut by 5 bases, the J end by 3 bases, with 10 bases between. CDR3 sequence reads: CASSDYSEETQYF. The DNA of the CDR3 is TGTGCCAGCAGCGACTACAGCGAAGAGACCCAGTACTTC.

In its sample, this clonotype was seen many times. V gene TRBV19 combines with J gene TRBJ1-1; no firm D call. Germline CDR1 LNHDA, CDR2 SQIVND (reference sequence). This CDR3 contains 13 residues. The V gene lost 5 bases and the J gene lost 6 bases, with 13 bases spanning the gap. CDR3 region: CASSPGPSAEAFF. The CDR3 coding sequence is TGTGCCAGTAGTCCAGGACCGAGTGCTGAAGCTTTCTTT.

The CDR3 spells CASSLTVRTHPVTYNEQFF. The DNA for the CDR3 is TGTGCCAGCAGCTTAACGGTGAGAACCCACCCAGTAACCTACAATGAGCAGTTCTTC. This chain uses TRBV7-9 with TRBJ2-1; D uncertain. Trimming took off 2 bases at V and 2 bases at J, with 22 bases between the two ends. The CDR3 is made up of 19 amino acids. Germline CDR1 is SEHNR and CDR2 is FQNEAQ (reference sequence).

In nucleotides, the CDR3 is TGCAGTGCTAGAGCCAGGAGTGACTTCTTGGAGACCCAGTACTTC. It codes for CSARARSDFLETQYF. V and J are TRBV20-1 and TRBJ2-5; D call uncertain. This CDR3 is 15 amino acids long. The germline V gene has CDR1 DFQATT and CDR2 SNEGSKA (reference sequence). V gave up 1 base and J gave up 5 bases, with 17 bases separating them.

This clonotype was seen only once. The chain carries TRBV20-1 and TRBJ2-1; 10 bases line up with TRBD2. Germline-derived CDR1 and CDR2 are DFQATT and SNEGSKA (reference sequence). The J segment lost 5 bases and the V segment lost 3 bases, leaving 7 bases of the junction unmatched. This CDR3 spans 15 amino acids. The CDR3 loop is CSASSASGGDNEQFF. For the CDR3, the DNA is TGCAGTGCTAGTTCAGCTAGCGGGGGAGACAATGAGCAGTTCTTC.

V is TRBV30 and J is TRBJ1-1; 7 bases match TRBD1. V lost 0 bases to trimming and J lost 10 bases; unmatched junction nucleotides: 8. This CDR3 is 13 amino acids long. Germline assignment: CDR1 GTSNPN and CDR2 SVGIG (reference sequence). The CDR3 sequence: CAWSVKGAVGAFF. CDR3 sequence (DNA): TGTGCCTGGAGTGTAAAGGGGGCGGTGGGAGCTTTCTTT.

This chain uses TRBV4-3 with TRBJ1-2, with 7 bases aligning to TRBD1. Germline V gene sequence: CDR1 LGHNA, CDR2 YSLEER. J was trimmed by 6 bases and V by 1 base; bases with no gene match: 14. The CDR3 is 17 amino acids. CDR3 in DNA: TGCGCCAGCAGCCAAGGGTTGGGACAGAATACTTATGATGGCTACACCTTC. Translation: CASSQGLGQNTYDGYTF.

The DNA of the CDR3 is TGTGCCAGCAGCCAAGGGTTAGGGCTAGCGGGGGGGCCGGGCTACAATGAGCAGTTCTTC. Protein: CASSQGLGLAGGPGYNEQFF. The chain uses TRBV14 and TRBJ2-1, with 12 nucleotides matching TRBD2. Germline values: CDR1 SGHDN, CDR2 FVKESK. Unmatched junction bases numbered 13, after V lost 1 base and J lost 3 bases. This CDR3 is built from 20 residues.

This clonotype was seen only once. The rearrangement links TRBV25-1 to TRBJ2-7; possibly TRBD1 for D (5 bases). The V gene's germline CDR1 is MGHDK and CDR2 SYGVNS. The V end lost 8 bases, the J end lost 6 bases, and 17 bases lay between the germline ends. The CDR3 covers 13 residues. The CDR3: CASHTRVPGEQYF. CDR3 DNA sequence: TGTGCCAGCCATACCAGGGTGCCGGGCGAGCAGTACTTC.